This TCR beta chain stems from a study of T cells after yellow fever vaccination. Regarding the study as a whole: Most clones from primary vaccination were detected again post-booster (roughly 96% CD4, 88% CD8). Some clonotypes were seen in both the CD4 and the CD8 compartments. These made up a small share and likely arose from convergent recombination.

MiXCR, applied by TCRdb to the 5' RACE reads, yields one record per CDR3 protein. In the table there are 320,000 or so distinct CDR3 sequences, roughly 8.3% of which are singletons. This clonotype has more than one count but fewer than ten. Its matching antigen is unknown. This specimen consisted of PBMCs, obtained more than 35 days after the first yellow fever vaccination. The sequence was collected from a young man who received the YFV17D yellow fever vaccine.

CDR3 protein: CATSRSFRGRAVETQYF. CDR3 nucleotide sequence: TGTGCCACCAGCAGATCCTTTAGAGGCAGGGCCGTTGAGACCCAGTACTTC. The J gene is TRBJ2-5, the V gene TRBV15, with D possibly being TRBD1 (5 bases). CDR1 LNHNV and CDR2 YYDKDF come from the germline V gene (reference sequence). This CDR3 comprises 17 residues. Trimming shortened V by 2 bases and J by 5 bases, and 21 bases separated the two germline ends.